Listed below are T cell receptor beta chains from one sample, sequenced in a study of blood T cell repertoires in COVID-19. Assay: immunoSEQ multiplex PCR; the TCRdb copy retains only in-frame clones and omits some. The table lists 200,000 to 300,000 clones, 80% to 90% of them singletons, with around 4% in the top ten. The sequencing sample was made of peripheral blood. The source is a man in his fifties or sixties with acute or convalescent COVID-19. The CDR3 runs from the conserved cysteine through the conserved F or W. Each record gives: V gene, clone size, D gene, J gene, CDR3 DNA, CDR3 protein. The D gene is left open where the match is weak. Size is omitted from some rows. Given values are once, few, many or a class for expanded clones.

V: TRBV6-5
size: NA
D: NA
J: TRBJ1-6
DNA: TGTGCCAGCCGGACTCCCAATTCACCCCTCCACTTT
CDR3: CASRTPNSPLHF

V: TRBV6-6
size: NA
D: NA
J: TRBJ1-4
DNA: TGTGCCAGCAGCCTAAGTAGGGGCGCAGACGAAAAACTGTTTTTT
CDR3: CASSLSRGADEKLFF

V: TRBV27
size: NA
D: NA
J: TRBJ1-2
DNA: TGTGCCAGCAGTTGGACAGCGTCGCCTTATCGGGGCTACACCTTC
CDR3: CASSWTASPYRGYTF

V: TRBV7-6
size: NA
D: TRBD1
J: TRBJ1-3
DNA: TGTGCCAGCAGCCCGACAGGGTCCGGAAACACCATATATTTT
CDR3: CASSPTGSGNTIYF

V: TRBV11-2
size: NA
D: NA
J: TRBJ2-2
DNA: TGTGCCAGCAGCTCCATTTTCACCGGGGAGCTGTTTTTT
CDR3: CASSSIFTGELFF

V: TRBV5-1
size: NA
D: TRBD2
J: TRBJ2-2
DNA: TGCGCCAGCAGCTCCCGGGACTACTTGAACACCGGGGAGCTGTTTTTT
CDR3: CASSSRDYLNTGELFF

V: TRBV7-2
size: NA
D: TRBD1
J: TRBJ1-4
DNA: TGTGCCAGCAGCTTTGACAGGGGGCGCACAACTAATGAAAAACTGTTTTTT
CDR3: CASSFDRGRTTNEKLFF

V: TRBV6-5
size: NA
D: TRBD1
J: TRBJ1-3
DNA: TGTGCCAGCAGCGATGACAGGGTCGGGAACACCATATATTTT
CDR3: CASSDDRVGNTIYF

V: TRBV6-5
size: NA
D: NA
J: TRBJ2-7
DNA: TGTGCCAGCAGTAACCAGGGATACTCCTACGAGCAGTACTTC
CDR3: CASSNQGYSYEQYF

V: TRBV20-1
size: NA
D: NA
J: TRBJ2-5
DNA: TGCAGTGCTAGTACCCCGAGGGACTCCCAAGAGACCCAGTACTTC
CDR3: CSASTPRDSQETQYF

V: TRBV7-6
size: many
D: NA
J: TRBJ1-1
DNA: TGTGCCAGCAGCTTAGGAGCGGTGAACACTGAAGCTTTCTTT
CDR3: CASSLGAVNTEAFF

V: TRBV29-1
size: few
D: NA
J: TRBJ2-2
DNA: TGCAGCGCTTTGGTGGGTTCGGGACAAAAGAACACCGGGGAGCTGTTTTTT
CDR3: CSALVGSGQKNTGELFF

V: TRBV20-1
size: NA
D: NA
J: TRBJ1-4
DNA: TGCAGTGCTAGGCGGACAGAAAAACTGTTTTTT
CDR3: CSARRTEKLFF

V: TRBV9
size: NA
D: NA
J: TRBJ1-4
DNA: TGTGCCAGCGGGGAGGGTTCAGGAGCTCCTAATGAAAAACTGTTTTTT
CDR3: CASGEGSGAPNEKLFF

V: TRBV10-2
size: NA
D: NA
J: TRBJ2-7
DNA: TGCGCCAGCAGTGATAACAGCTTTTACTACGAGCAGTACTTC
CDR3: CASSDNSFYYEQYF

V: TRBV6-1
size: NA
D: NA
J: TRBJ1-5
DNA: TGTGCCAGCAGTGCGTCAGGGGCTTCCCTTAGCAATCAGCCCCAGCATTTT
CDR3: CASSASGASLSNQPQHF

V: TRBV30
size: NA
D: NA
J: TRBJ1-1
DNA: TGTGCCTGGAGTTCCCGAGGCGCTGAAGCTTTCTTT
CDR3: CAWSSRGAEAFF

V: TRBV23-1
size: NA
D: TRBD1
J: TRBJ2-7
DNA: TGCGCCAGCCCGGACAGGGCTCTAAGATTCTCCTACGAGCAGTACTTC
CDR3: CASPDRALRFSYEQYF

V: TRBV6-5
size: NA
D: NA
J: TRBJ1-6
DNA: TGTGCCAGCATCCGACAGGCGAATTCACCCCTCCACTTT
CDR3: CASIRQANSPLHF

V: TRBV18
size: NA
D: NA
J: TRBJ2-3
DNA: TGTGCCAGCTCACCGATCTCAGGCAGCACAGATACGCAGTATTTT
CDR3: CASSPISGSTDTQYF

V: TRBV20-1
size: NA
D: TRBD1
J: TRBJ2-1
DNA: TGCAGTGCTAGTAAAGGACAGGGGGCGGATGAGCAGTTCTTC
CDR3: CSASKGQGADEQFF

V: TRBV19
size: NA
D: NA
J: TRBJ2-3
DNA: TGTGCCAGTACCGCGCGGGGCAGGGGGACAGATACGCAGTATTTT
CDR3: CASTARGRGTDTQYF

V: TRBV19
size: NA
D: TRBD1
J: TRBJ2-2
DNA: TGTGCCAGTAGTGTTCAGGGGGCCGGGGAGCTGTTTTTT
CDR3: CASSVQGAGELFF

V: TRBV11-3
size: NA
D: TRBD2
J: TRBJ2-7
DNA: TGTGCCAGCAGCCACCGGGGGCTAGCGGGAGTCGGAGGCGAGCAGTACTTC
CDR3: CASSHRGLAGVGGEQYF

V: TRBV19
size: few
D: NA
J: TRBJ1-1
DNA: TGTGCCTCGTACAGCTGGTCCTTGAACACTGAAGCTTTCTTT
CDR3: CASYSWSLNTEAFF

V: TRBV19
size: NA
D: TRBD2
J: TRBJ2-7
DNA: TGTGCCTCAGAGGCTAGCGGGAGGCGTAGCTCCTACGAGCAGTACTTC
CDR3: CASEASGRRSSYEQYF

V: TRBV5-1
size: NA
D: NA
J: TRBJ1-3
DNA: TGCGCCAGCAGCTTGGGGGGACTGAGCTCTGGAAACACCATATATTTT
CDR3: CASSLGGLSSGNTIYF

V: TRBV7-2
size: NA
D: TRBD1
J: TRBJ1-2
DNA: TGTGCCAGCAGCCCCCGAGGGACAGAGAGCTATGGCTACACCTTC
CDR3: CASSPRGTESYGYTF

V: TRBV4-2
size: once
D: NA
J: TRBJ2-7
DNA: TGTGCCAGCAGCCATAGCATGGCTGAAGGCGAGCAGTACTTC
CDR3: CASSHSMAEGEQYF

V: TRBV28
size: NA
D: NA
J: TRBJ2-7
DNA: TGTGCCAGCAGGGACGGAGGCTCCTACGAGCAGTACTTC
CDR3: CASRDGGSYEQYF

V: TRBV7-3
size: once
D: NA
J: TRBJ2-1
DNA: TGTGCCAGCAGCTTAATGGGCGATGAGCAGTTCTTC
CDR3: CASSLMGDEQFF

V: TRBV29-1
size: NA
D: NA
J: TRBJ1-5
DNA: TGCAGCGTCGGGACTGCCAGCAATCAGCCCCAGCATTTT
CDR3: CSVGTASNQPQHF

V: TRBV13
size: NA
D: NA
J: TRBJ2-7
DNA: TGTGCCAGCAGCCTTAGGGGATCCGAGCAGTACTTC
CDR3: CASSLRGSEQYF

V: TRBV19
size: NA
D: NA
J: TRBJ2-7
DNA: TGTGCCAGTAGTACCTCCGGGGAGGGGACACTGACCTACGAGCAGTACTTC
CDR3: CASSTSGEGTLTYEQYF

V: TRBV7-2
size: NA
D: NA
J: TRBJ2-3
DNA: TGTGCCAGCAGCTTAGTCGGCGGTACAGATACGCAGTATTTT
CDR3: CASSLVGGTDTQYF

V: TRBV30
size: NA
D: NA
J: TRBJ2-1
DNA: TGTGCCTGGAGGCTGAGCGCCTTAAGCCTCTACAATGAGCAGTTCTTC
CDR3: CAWRLSALSLYNEQFF

V: TRBV6-5
size: NA
D: NA
J: TRBJ1-3
DNA: TGTGCCAGCAGCCCATCCGGACATCGAGACACCATATATTTT
CDR3: CASSPSGHRDTIYF

V: TRBV18
size: NA
D: TRBD1
J: TRBJ2-4
DNA: TGTGCCAGCTCACCTCAACAGGGGGCAGCGCAGTACTTC
CDR3: CASSPQQGAAQYF

V: TRBV4-1
size: NA
D: TRBD1
J: TRBJ1-1
DNA: TGCGCCAGCAGCCGATCGGGGACAGGGTTGAACACTGAAGCTTTCTTT
CDR3: CASSRSGTGLNTEAFF

V: TRBV19
size: NA
D: NA
J: TRBJ2-3
DNA: TGTGCCAGTAGGCGTACTAGTCGTGGGACAGATACGCAGTATTTT
CDR3: CASRRTSRGTDTQYF

V: TRBV3-1/TRBV3-2
size: NA
D: TRBD1
J: TRBJ1-3
DNA: TGTGCCAGCAGCCAACACAGGGGGCGGGACACCATATATTTT
CDR3: CASSQHRGRDTIYF

V: TRBV7-9
size: NA
D: TRBD1
J: TRBJ1-5
DNA: TGTGCCAGCAGTCCAACAGGGGGAGGCAATCAGCCCCAGCATTTT
CDR3: CASSPTGGGNQPQHF

V: TRBV4-1
size: NA
D: NA
J: TRBJ2-1
DNA: TGCGCCAGCAGCCAGGGTTCGGGGGGCCTCAATGAGCAGTTCTTC
CDR3: CASSQGSGGLNEQFF

V: TRBV11-2
size: few
D: TRBD2
J: TRBJ2-7
DNA: TGTGCCAGCAGCTTAGCCGGGACTAGCGGGAGCCCTTACTTC
CDR3: CASSLAGTSGSPYF

V: TRBV27
size: once
D: NA
J: TRBJ1-5
DNA: TGTGCCAGCAAGCAGCAGGACAATCAGCCCCAGCATTTT
CDR3: CASKQQDNQPQHF

V: TRBV28
size: once
D: NA
J: TRBJ1-4
DNA: TGTGCCAGCGGTCCCGGGACAACCCATGAAAAACTGTTTTTT
CDR3: CASGPGTTHEKLFF

V: TRBV19
size: NA
D: TRBD1
J: TRBJ1-1
DNA: TGTGCCAGTAGTATTGTGGAGACAGGGAGCCCTGAAGCTTTCTTT
CDR3: CASSIVETGSPEAFF

V: TRBV27
size: NA
D: NA
J: TRBJ1-2
DNA: TGTGCCAGCAGAGCCACCCCGACAGGATTTTCTGGCTACACCTTC
CDR3: CASRATPTGFSGYTF

V: TRBV19
size: NA
D: NA
J: TRBJ2-1
DNA: TGTGCCAGTAGTGCCCGGGACTACAATGAGCAGTTCTTC
CDR3: CASSARDYNEQFF

V: TRBV15
size: NA
D: NA
J: TRBJ2-1
DNA: TGTGCCACCAGCAGAGATGGGACTGATGGGTTCTTC
CDR3: CATSRDGTDGFF

V: TRBV6-5
size: NA
D: NA
J: TRBJ2-7
DNA: TGTGCCACAGACAGGAACTACGAGCAGTACTTC
CDR3: CATDRNYEQYF